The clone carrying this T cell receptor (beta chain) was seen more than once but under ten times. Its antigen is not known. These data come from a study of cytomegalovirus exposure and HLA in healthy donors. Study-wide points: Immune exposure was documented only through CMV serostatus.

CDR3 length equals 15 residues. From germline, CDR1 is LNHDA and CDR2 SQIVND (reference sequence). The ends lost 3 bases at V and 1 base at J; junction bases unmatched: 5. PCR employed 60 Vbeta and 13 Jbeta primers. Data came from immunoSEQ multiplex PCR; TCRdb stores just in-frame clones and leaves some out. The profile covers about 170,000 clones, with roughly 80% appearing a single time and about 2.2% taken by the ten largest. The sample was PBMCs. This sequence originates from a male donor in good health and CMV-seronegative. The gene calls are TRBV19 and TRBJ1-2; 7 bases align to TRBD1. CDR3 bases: TGTGCCAGTAGTATTGCCGGGACAGATAACTATGGCTACACCTTC. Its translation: CASSIAGTDNYGYTF.